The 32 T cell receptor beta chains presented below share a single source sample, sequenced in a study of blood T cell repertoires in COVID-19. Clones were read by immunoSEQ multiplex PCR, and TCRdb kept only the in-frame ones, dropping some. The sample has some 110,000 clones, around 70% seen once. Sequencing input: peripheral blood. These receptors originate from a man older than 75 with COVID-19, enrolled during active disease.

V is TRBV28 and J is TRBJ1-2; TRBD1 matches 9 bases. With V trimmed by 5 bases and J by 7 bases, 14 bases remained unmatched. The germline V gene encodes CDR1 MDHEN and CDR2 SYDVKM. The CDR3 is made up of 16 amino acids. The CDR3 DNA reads TGTGCCAGCAGTGCCCTACAGAGGACAGGGGATAGTGGCTACACCTTC. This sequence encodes CASSALQRTGDSGYTF.

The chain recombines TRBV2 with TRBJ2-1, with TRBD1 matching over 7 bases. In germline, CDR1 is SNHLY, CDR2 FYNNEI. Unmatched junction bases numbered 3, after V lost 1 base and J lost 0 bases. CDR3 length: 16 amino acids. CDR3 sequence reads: CASSEGGTASYNEQFF. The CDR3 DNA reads TGTGCCAGCAGTGAAGGGGGGACAGCCTCCTACAATGAGCAGTTCTTC.

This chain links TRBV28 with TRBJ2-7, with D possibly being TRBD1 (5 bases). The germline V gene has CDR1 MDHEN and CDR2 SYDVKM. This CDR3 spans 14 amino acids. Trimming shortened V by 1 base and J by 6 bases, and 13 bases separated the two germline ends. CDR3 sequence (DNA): TGTGCCAGCAGTTTATCAGGGTCTTCGGGCGAGCAGTACTTC. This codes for CASSLSGSSGEQYF.

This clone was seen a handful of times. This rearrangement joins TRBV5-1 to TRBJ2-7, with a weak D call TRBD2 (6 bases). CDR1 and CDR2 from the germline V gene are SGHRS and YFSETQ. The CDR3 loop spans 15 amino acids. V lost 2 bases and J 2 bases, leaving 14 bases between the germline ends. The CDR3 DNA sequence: TGCGCCAGCAGCTTCATCTCCGGGACTCCCTACGAGCAGTACTTC. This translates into CASSFISGTPYEQYF.

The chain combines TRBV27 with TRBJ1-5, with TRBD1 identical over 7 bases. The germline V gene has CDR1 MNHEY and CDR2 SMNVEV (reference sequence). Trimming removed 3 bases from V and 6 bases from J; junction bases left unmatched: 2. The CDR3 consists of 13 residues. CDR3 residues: CASSFTGVQPQHF. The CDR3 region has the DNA TGTGCCAGCAGTTTTACAGGGGTTCAGCCCCAGCATTTT.

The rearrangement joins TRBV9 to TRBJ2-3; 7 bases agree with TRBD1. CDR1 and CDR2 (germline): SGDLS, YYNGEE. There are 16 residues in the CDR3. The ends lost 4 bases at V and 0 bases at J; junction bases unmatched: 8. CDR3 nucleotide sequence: TGTGCCAGCAGCCCCCCTCAGGACAGGAGCACAGATACGCAGTATTTT. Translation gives CASSPPQDRSTDTQYF.

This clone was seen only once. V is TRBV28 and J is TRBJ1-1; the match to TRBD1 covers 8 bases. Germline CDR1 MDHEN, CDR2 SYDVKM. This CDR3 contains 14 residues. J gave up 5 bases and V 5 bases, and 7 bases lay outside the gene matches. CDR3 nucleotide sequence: TGTGCCAGCAGTCCCGGACAGGGACGGACTGAAGCTTTCTTT. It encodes CASSPGQGRTEAFF.

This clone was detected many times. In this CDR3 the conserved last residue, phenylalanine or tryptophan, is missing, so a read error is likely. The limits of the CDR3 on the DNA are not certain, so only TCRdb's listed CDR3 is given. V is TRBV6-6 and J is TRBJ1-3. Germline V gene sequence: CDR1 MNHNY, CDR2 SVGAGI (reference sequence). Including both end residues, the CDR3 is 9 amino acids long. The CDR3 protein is CASSYSGGD.

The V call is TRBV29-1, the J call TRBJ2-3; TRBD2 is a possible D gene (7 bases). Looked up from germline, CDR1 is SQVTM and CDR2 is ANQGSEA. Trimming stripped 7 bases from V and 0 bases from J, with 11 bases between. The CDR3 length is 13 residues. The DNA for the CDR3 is TGCAGCGGGGGGGGCAGAAGCACAGATACGCAGTATTTT. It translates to CSGGGRSTDTQYF.

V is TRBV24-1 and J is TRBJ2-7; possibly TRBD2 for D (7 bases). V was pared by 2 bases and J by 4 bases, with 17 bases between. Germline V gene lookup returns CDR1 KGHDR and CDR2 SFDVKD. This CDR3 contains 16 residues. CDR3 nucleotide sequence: TGTGCCACCAGTGATTCGCGGGGGCGAGGGGGGTACGAGCAGTACTTC. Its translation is CATSDSRGRGGYEQYF.

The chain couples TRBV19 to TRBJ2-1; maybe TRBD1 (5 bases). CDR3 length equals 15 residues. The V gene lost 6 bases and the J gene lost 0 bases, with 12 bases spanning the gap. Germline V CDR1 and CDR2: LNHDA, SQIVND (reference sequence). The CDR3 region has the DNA TGTGCCAGTAGCCCACAGGATATCTCCTACAATGAGCAGTTCTTC. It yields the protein CASSPQDISYNEQFF.

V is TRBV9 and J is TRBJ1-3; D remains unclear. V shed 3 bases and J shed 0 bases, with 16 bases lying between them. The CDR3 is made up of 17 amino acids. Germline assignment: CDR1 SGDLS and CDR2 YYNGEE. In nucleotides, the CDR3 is TGTGCCAGCAGCGGGTTCGGACTCTCAAGCTCTGGAAACACCATATATTTT. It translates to CASSGFGLSSSGNTIYF.

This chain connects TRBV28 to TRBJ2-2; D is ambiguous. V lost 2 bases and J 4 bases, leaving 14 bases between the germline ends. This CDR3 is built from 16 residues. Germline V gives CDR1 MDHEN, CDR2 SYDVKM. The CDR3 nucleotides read TGTGCCAGCAGTTTAACCGCTAGATATGGCACCGGGGAGCTGTTTTTT. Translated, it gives CASSLTARYGTGELFF. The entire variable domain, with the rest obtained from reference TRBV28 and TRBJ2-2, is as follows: DVKVTQSSRYLVKRTGEKVFLECVQDMDHENMFWYRQDPGLGLRLIYFSYDVKMKEKGDIPEGYSVSREKKERFSLILESASTNQTSMYLCASSLTARYGTGELFFGEGSRLTVL.

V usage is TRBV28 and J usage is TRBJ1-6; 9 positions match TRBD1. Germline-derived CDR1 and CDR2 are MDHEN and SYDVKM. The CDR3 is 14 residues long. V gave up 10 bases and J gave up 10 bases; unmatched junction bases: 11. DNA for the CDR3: TGTGCCACCTCCCCCGGGACAGGGTACTCACCCCTCCACTTT. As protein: CATSPGTGYSPLHF.

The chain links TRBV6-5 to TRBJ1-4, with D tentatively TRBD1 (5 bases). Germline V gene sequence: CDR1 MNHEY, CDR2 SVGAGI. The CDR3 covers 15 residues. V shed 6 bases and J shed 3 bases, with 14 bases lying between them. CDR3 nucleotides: TGTGCCAGCAGCCAAGGGGACTTTTCTAATGAAAAACTGTTTTTT. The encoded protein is CASSQGDFSNEKLFF.

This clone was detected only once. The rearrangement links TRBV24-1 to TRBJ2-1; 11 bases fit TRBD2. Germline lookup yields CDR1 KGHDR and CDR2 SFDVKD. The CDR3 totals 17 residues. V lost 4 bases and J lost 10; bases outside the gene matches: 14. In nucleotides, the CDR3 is TGTGCCACCAGTGACCCCGCTAGCGGGAGGACTTCCATCGAGCAGTTCTTC. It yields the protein CATSDPASGRTSIEQFF.

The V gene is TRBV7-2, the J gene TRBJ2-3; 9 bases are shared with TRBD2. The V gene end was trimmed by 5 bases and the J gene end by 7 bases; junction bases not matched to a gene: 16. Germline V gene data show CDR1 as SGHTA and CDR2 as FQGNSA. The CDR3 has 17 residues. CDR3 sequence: CASSQGLGSGRRNTQYF. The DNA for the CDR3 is TGTGCCAGCAGCCAAGGATTGGGGAGCGGGAGGCGAAATACGCAGTATTTT.

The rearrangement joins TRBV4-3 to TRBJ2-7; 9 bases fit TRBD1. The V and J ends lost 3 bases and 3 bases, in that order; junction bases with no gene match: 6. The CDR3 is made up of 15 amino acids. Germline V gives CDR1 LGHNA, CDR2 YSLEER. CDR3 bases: TGCGCCAGCAGCCACGCCGGGACAGGGATCTACGAGCAGTACTTC. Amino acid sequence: CASSHAGTGIYEQYF.

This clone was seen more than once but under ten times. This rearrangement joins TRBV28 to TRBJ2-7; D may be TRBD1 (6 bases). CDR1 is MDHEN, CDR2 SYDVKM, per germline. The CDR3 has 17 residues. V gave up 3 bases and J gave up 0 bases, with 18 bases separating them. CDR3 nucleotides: TGTGCCAGCAGTTTCGGCCGGTGGGGGCAGGGCTCCTACGAGCAGTACTTC. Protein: CASSFGRWGQGSYEQYF. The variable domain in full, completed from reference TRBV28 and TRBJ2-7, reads DVKVTQSSRYLVKRTGEKVFLECVQDMDHENMFWYRQDPGLGLRLIYFSYDVKMKEKGDIPEGYSVSREKKERFSLILESASTNQTSMYLCASSFGRWGQGSYEQYFGPGTRLTVT.

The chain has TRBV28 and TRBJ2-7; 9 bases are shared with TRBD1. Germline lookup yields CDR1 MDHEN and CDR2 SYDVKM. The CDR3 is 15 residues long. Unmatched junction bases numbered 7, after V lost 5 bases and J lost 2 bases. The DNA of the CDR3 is TGTGCCAGCAGTCCCGGGACAGGGATCCCCTACGAGCAGTACTTC. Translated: CASSPGTGIPYEQYF.

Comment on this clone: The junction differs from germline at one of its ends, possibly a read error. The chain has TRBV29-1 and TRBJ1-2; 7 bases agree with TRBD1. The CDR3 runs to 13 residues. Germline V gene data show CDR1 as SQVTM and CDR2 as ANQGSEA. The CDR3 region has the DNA TGCAGCGTGGAAGACAGGGCTTTTGATGGCTACACCTTC. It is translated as CSVEDRAFDGYTF.

In nucleotides, the CDR3 is TGTGCCAGCAGTTCCGGACCGGGGGAGACCCAGTACTTC. This encodes CASSSGPGETQYF. This chain joins TRBV27 and TRBJ2-5, with D possibly TRBD2 on 5 matching bases. The CDR3 has 13 residues. Trimming shortened V by 4 bases and J by 5 bases, and 11 bases separated the two germline ends. Germline CDR1 MNHEY, CDR2 SMNVEV (reference sequence).

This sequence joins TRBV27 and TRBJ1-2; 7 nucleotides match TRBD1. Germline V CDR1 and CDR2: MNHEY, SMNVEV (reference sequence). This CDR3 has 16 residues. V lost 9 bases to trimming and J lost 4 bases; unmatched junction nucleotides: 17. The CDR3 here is CASRPPGGDRAYGYTF. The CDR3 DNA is TGTGCCAGTAGGCCCCCGGGTGGGGACAGAGCCTATGGCTACACCTTC.

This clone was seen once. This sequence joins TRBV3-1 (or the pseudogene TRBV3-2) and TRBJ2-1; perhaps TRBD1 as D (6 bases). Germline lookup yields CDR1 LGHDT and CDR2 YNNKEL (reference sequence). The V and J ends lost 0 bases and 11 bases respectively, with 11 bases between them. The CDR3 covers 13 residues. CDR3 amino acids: CASSQESQGKQFF. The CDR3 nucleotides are TGTGCCAGCAGCCAAGAATCACAGGGCAAGCAGTTCTTC.

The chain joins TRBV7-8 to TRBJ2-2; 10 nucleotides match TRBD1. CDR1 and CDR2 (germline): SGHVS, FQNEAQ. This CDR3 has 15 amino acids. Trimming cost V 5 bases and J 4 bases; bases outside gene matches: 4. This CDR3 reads CASSPRTGGTGELFF. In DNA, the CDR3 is TGTGCCAGCAGCCCTCGGACAGGGGGCACCGGGGAGCTGTTTTTT.

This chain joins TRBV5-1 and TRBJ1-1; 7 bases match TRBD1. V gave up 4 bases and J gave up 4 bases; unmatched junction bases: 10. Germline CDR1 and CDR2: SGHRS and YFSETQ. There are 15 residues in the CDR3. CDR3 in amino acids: CASSSWTGRGTEAFF. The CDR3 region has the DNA TGCGCCAGCAGCAGTTGGACAGGTCGAGGCACTGAAGCTTTCTTT.

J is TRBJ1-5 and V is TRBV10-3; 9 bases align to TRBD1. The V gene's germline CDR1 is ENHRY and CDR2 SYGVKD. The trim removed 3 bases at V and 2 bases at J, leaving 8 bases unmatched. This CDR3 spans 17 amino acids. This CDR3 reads CAISDPETGGGNQPQHF. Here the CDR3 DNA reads TGTGCCATCAGTGATCCTGAAACAGGGGGCGGCAATCAGCCCCAGCATTTT.

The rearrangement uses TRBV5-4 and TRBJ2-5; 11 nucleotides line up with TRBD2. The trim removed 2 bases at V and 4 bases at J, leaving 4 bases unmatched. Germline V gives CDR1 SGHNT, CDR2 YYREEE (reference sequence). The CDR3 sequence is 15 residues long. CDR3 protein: CASSFRLAGGETQYF. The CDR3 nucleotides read TGTGCCAGCAGCTTCCGGCTAGCGGGGGGAGAGACCCAGTACTTC.

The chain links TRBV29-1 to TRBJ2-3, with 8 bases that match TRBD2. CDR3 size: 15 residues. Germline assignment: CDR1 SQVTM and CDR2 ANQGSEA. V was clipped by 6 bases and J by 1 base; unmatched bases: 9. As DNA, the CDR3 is TGCAGCGTCCACGGGGCGGGAGGAGGCACAGATACGCAGTATTTT. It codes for CSVHGAGGGTDTQYF.

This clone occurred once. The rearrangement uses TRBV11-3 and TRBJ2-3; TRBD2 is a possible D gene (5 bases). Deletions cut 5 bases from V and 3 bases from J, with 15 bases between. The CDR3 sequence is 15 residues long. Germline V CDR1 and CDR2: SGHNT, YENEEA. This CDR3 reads CASSRTKKRTDTQYF. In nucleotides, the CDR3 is TGTGCCAGCAGCCGGACCAAGAAGCGGACAGATACGCAGTATTTT.

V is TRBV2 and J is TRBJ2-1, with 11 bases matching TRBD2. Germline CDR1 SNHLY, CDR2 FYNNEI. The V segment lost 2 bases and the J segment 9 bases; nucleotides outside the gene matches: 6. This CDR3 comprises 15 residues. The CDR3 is CASSELAGGPREQFF. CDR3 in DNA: TGTGCCAGCAGTGAATTAGCGGGAGGGCCTCGTGAGCAGTTCTTC.

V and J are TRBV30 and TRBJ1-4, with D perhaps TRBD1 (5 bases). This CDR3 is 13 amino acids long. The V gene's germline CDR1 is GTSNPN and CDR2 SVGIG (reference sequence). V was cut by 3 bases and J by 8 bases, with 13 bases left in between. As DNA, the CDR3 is TGTGCCTGGAGGGTTACGGGGGTGGAAAAACTGTTTTTT. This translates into CAWRVTGVEKLFF.